This TCR beta chain emerged from a study of T cell changes during pregnancy in multiple sclerosis. The CDR3 length is 14 residues. Looked up from germline, CDR1 is SGHVS and CDR2 is FQNEAQ. With V trimmed by 5 bases and J by 5 bases, 5 bases remained unmatched. Produced via immunoSEQ multiplex PCR; TCRdb's table is partial and in-frame only. This sample yields around 100,000 clones, of which roughly 92% are seen a single time; 0.9% to 0.95% belongs to the top ten. The origin of this receptor is a female donor with multiple sclerosis, enrolled in a pregnancy study. Sequenced here: peripheral blood, sampled after pregnancy. V usage is TRBV7-8 and J usage is TRBJ1-4, with 7 bases that match TRBD1. The CDR3 DNA reads TGTGCCAGCAGCCGACAGGGCCCAAATGAAAAACTGTTTTTT. It encodes CASSRQGPNEKLFF.